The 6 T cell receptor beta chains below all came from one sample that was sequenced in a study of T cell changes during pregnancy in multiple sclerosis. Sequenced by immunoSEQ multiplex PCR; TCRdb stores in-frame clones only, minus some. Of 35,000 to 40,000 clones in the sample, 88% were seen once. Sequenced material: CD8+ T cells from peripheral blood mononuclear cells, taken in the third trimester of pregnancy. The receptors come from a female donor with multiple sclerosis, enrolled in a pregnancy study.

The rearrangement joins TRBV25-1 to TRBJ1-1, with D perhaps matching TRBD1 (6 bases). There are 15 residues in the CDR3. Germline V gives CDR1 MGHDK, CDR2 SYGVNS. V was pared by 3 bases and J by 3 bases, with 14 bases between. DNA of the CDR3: TGTGCCAGCAGTGACGCCGGACAGAGAGACACTGAAGCTTTCTTT. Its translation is CASSDAGQRDTEAFF.

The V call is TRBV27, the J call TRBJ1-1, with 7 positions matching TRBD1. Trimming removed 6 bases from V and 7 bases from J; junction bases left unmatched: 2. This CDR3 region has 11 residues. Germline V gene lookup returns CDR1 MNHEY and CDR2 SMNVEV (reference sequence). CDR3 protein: CASRTGLEAFF. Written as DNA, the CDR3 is TGTGCCAGCAGGACAGGGCTTGAAGCTTTCTTT.

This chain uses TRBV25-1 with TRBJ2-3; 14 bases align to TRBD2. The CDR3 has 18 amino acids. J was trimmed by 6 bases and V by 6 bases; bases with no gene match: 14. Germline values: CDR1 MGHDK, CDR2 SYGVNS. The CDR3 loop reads CASSRGTSGGDPWDTQYF. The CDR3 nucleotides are TGTGCCAGCAGCCGCGGGACTAGCGGGGGAGACCCCTGGGATACGCAGTATTTT.

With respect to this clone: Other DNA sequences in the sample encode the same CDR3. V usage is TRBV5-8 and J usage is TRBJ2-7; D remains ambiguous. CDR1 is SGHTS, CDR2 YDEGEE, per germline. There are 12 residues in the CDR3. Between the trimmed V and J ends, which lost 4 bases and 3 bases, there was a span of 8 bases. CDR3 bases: TGTGCCAGCAGCCTAAACTACTACGAGCAGTACTTC. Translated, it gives CASSLNYYEQYF.

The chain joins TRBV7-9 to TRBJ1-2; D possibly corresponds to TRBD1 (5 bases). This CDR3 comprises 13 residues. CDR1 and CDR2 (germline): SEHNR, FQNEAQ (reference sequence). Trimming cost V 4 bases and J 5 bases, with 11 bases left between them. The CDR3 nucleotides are TGTGCCAGCAGCTCTCCGACAGCGTATGGCTACACCTTC. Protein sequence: CASSSPTAYGYTF.

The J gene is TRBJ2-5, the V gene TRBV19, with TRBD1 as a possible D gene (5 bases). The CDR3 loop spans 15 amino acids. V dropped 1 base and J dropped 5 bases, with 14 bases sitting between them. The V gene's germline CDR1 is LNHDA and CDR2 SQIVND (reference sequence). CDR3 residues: CASSIGTGEHETQYF. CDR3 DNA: TGTGCCAGTAGTATAGGAACAGGAGAGCATGAGACCCAGTACTTC.